Below, one TCR beta chain is given with its context. From germline, CDR1 is SGHTA and CDR2 FQGNSA. CDR3 length: 15 amino acids. The trim removed 4 bases at V and 3 bases at J, leaving 8 bases unmatched. The sample originates from a study of shared clonotypes between healthy human individuals. This table comes from immunoSEQ multiplex PCR, and its TCRdb copy is limited to in-frame clones, with some not included. In the table there are some 690,000 clones, roughly 91% of which are singletons. This receptor was obtained from a man aged 18 to 29 in good health. Some clones in this sample may be carry-over from other donors' samples. Sequencing was performed on memory CD8+ T cells from PBMCs. Subset of the sample: CD45RO+ cells pooled with CCR7-negative TemRA cells. The genes are TRBV7-2 and TRBJ1-2, with TRBD1 matching over 7 bases. The CDR3 here is CASSSQGPGDYGYTF. For the CDR3, the DNA is TGTGCCAGCAGCTCACAGGGGCCGGGAGACTATGGCTACACCTTC.